This T cell receptor (beta chain) was observed in a study of T-cell reconstitution after alpha-beta-depleted transplantation in children. This clonotype was counted only a few times. Unique molecular identifiers were incorporated into the prepared TCRbeta library. A single record per CDR3 protein comes from TCRdb applying MiXCR to the PCR reads. The repertoire holds a few hundred thousand distinct CDR3 sequences, with around 21% as singletons. The receptor comes from a human donor who donated a stem cell graft to a child with acute myeloid leukemia. The sequences come from PBMCs from the stem cell graft donor, collected from the stem cell graft.

CDR3 in amino acids: CSVATSSGKTEQFF. The CDR3 bases are TGCAGCGTTGCTACTAGTAGCGGGAAGACTGAGCAGTTCTTC. The chain is built from TRBV29-1 and TRBJ2-1; 8 positions agree with TRBD2. Germline-derived CDR1 and CDR2 are SQVTM and ANQGSEA. With 4 bases clipped from V and 9 bases from J, the junction kept 11 bases outside the gene matches. The CDR3 has 14 amino acids.